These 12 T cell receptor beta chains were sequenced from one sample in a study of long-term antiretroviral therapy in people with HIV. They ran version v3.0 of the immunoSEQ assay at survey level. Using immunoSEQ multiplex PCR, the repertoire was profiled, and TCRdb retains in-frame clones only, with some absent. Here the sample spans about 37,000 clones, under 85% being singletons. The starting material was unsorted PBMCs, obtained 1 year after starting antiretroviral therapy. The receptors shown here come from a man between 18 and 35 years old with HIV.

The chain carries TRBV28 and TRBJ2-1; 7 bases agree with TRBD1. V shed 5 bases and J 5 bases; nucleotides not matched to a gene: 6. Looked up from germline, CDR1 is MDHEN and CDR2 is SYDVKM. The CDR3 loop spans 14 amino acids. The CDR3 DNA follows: TGTGCCAGCAGTCCCGGGACAGACGACAATGAGCAGTTCTTC. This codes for CASSPGTDDNEQFF.

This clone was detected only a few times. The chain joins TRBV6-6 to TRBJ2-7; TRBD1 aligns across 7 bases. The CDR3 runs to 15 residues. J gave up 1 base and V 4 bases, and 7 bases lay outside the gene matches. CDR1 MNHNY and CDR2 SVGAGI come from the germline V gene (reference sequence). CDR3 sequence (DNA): TGTGCCAGCAGTTTCGACAGGGAAAGGTCCTACGAGCAGTACTTC. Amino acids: CASSFDRERSYEQYF.

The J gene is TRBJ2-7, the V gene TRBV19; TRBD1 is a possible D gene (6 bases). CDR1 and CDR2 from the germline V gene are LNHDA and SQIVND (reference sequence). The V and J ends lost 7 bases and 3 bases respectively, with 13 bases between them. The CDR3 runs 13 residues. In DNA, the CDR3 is TGTGCCAGTACCACCTCAGGGGACTACGAGCAGTACTTC. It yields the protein CASTTSGDYEQYF.

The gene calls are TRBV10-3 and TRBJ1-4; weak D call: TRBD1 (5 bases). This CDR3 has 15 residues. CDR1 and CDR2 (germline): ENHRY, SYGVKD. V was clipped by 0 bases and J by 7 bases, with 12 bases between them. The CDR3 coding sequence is TGTGCCATCAGTGAGTCGAGGCAGGGTGGTGAAAAACTGTTTTTT. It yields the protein CAISESRQGGEKLFF.

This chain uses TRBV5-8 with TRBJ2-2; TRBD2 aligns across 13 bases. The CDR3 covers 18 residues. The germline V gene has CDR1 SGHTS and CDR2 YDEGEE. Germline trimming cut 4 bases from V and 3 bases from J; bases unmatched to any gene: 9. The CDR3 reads CASSLRTSGRRHTGELFF. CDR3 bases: TGTGCCAGCAGCCTCCGGACTAGCGGGAGAAGACACACCGGGGAGCTGTTTTTT.

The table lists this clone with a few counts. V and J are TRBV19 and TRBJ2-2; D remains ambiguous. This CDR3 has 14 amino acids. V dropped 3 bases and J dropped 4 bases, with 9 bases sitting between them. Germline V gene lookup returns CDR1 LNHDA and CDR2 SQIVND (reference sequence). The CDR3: CASSMSVSTGELFF. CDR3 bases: TGTGCCAGTAGTATGTCGGTCTCCACCGGGGAGCTGTTTTTT.

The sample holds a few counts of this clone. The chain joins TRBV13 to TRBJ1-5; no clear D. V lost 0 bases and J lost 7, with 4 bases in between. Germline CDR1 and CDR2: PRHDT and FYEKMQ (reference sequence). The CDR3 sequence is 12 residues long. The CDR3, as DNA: TGTGCCAGCAGCTTAGGTTACCAGCCCCAGCATTTT. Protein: CASSLGYQPQHF.

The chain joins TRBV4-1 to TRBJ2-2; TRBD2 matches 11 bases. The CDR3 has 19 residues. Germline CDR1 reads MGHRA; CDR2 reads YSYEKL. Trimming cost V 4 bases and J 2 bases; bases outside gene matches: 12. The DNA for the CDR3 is TGCGCCAGCAGCCGAGGGGTCCGGACTAGCGGGCCAAACACCGGGGAGCTGTTTTTT. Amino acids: CASSRGVRTSGPNTGELFF.

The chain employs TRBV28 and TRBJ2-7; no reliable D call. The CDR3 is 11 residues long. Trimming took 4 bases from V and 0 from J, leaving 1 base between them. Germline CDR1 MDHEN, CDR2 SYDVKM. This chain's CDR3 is CASSYSYEQYF. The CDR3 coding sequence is TGTGCCAGCAGTTACTCCTACGAGCAGTACTTC.

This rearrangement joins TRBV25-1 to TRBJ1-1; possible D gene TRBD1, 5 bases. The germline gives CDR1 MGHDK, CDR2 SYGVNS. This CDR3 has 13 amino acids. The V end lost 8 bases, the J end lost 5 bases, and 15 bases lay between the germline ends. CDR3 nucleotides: TGTGCCAGCCTTGGGGGGGGGAGGACTGAAGCTTTCTTT. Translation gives CASLGGGRTEAFF.

CDR3 DNA: TGTGCCAGCAGCTTGGTAGGGGGAGGCACTGAAGCTTTCTTT. It translates to CASSLVGGGTEAFF. The chain joins TRBV5-4 to TRBJ1-1, with D possibly being TRBD1 (6 bases). Looked up from germline, CDR1 is SGHNT and CDR2 is YYREEE (reference sequence). The CDR3 is 14 residues long. The V end lost 0 bases, the J end lost 4 bases, and 10 bases lay between the germline ends.

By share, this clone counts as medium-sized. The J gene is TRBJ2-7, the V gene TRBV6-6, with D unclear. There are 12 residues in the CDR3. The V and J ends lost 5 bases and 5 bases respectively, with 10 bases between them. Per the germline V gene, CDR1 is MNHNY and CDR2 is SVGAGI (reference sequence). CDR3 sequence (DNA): TGTGCCAGCAGTAGGCCCAGGAACGAGCAGTACTTC. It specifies CASSRPRNEQYF.